Below are 26 T cell receptor beta chains sequenced from a single sample in a study of STAT5B mutations in CD4+ large granular lymphocyte leukemia. Profiling relied on immunoSEQ multiplex PCR, and the TCRdb table lists in-frame clones only, not all of them. The sample holds some 38,000 clones, around 75% seen once. Source material: CD4+ T cells from blood buffy coats. The source is a human donor in good health.

This clone has more than one count but fewer than ten. The chain joins TRBV15 to TRBJ1-2, with 8 positions matching TRBD1. The V gene's germline CDR1 is LNHNV and CDR2 YYDKDF (reference sequence). With V trimmed by 1 base and J by 4 bases, 14 bases remained unmatched. The CDR3 covers 18 residues. CDR3 coding DNA: TGTGCCACCAGCAGAGCTCAACGGAACAGGGGGTTCAGCTATGGCTACACCTTC. As protein: CATSRAQRNRGFSYGYTF. Supplemented by reference TRBV15 and TRBJ1-2, the full variable domain reads DAMVIQNPRYQVTQFGKPVTLSCSQTLNHNVMYWYQQKSSQAPKLLFHYYDKDFNNEADTPDNFQSRRPNTSFCFLDIRSPGLGDTAMYLCATSRAQRNRGFSYGYTFGSGTRLTVV.

CDR3 sequence (DNA): TGTGCCACCTCCGGGGAAGTAGCCAAAAACATTCAGTACTTC. This encodes CATSGEVAKNIQYF. This chain links TRBV10-3 with TRBJ2-4, with TRBD2 as a possible D gene (5 bases). CDR1 is ENHRY, CDR2 SYGVKD, per germline. The CDR3 covers 14 residues. The V gene lost 10 bases and the J gene lost 0 bases, with 13 bases spanning the gap.

The rearrangement links TRBV25-1 to TRBJ2-5; 7 nucleotides agree with TRBD1. CDR1 and CDR2 (germline): MGHDK, SYGVNS. The CDR3 sequence is 14 residues long. V trimming: 6 bases; J trimming: 2 bases; junction bases outside the gene matches: 6. CDR3 sequence: CASSPRGQQETQYF. CDR3 sequence (DNA): TGTGCCAGCAGCCCCAGGGGACAGCAAGAGACCCAGTACTTC.

The chain joins TRBV7-8 to TRBJ2-7; perhaps TRBD2 as D (6 bases). The CDR3 contains 13 residues. In germline, CDR1 is SGHVS, CDR2 FQNEAQ. V lost 3 bases and J lost 6, with 12 bases in between. CDR3 bases: TGTGCCAGCAGCTTTGTAGGGGACTCCGAGCAGTACTTC. It translates to CASSFVGDSEQYF.

J is TRBJ1-1 and V is TRBV5-1; D is unresolved. The germline CDR1 and CDR2 sequences are SGHRS and YFSETQ. CDR3 length equals 11 residues. V was cut by 7 bases and J by 8 bases, with 12 bases left in between. The CDR3 region has the DNA TGCGCCAGCGGAACCGGTGGGGAAGCTTTCTTT. The encoded protein is CASGTGGEAFF.

The CDR3 DNA reads as TGCGCCAGCAGGTTCGGACAGGGTCAAGATACGCAGTATTTT. This gives the protein CASRFGQGQDTQYF. The chain uses TRBV5-1 and TRBJ2-3; 8 nucleotides align to TRBD1. V trimming: 5 bases; J trimming: 5 bases; junction bases outside the gene matches: 7. CDR1 is SGHRS and CDR2 is YFSETQ in the germline V gene. This CDR3 is 14 amino acids long. Variable domain in full (rest from reference TRBV5-1 and TRBJ2-3): KAGVTQTPRYLIKTRGQQVTLSCSPISGHRSVSWYQQTPGQGLQFLFEYFSETQRNKGNFPGRFSGRQFSNSRSEMNVSTLELGDSALYLCASRFGQGQDTQYFGPGTRLTVL.

This rearrangement joins TRBV7-8 to TRBJ1-4, with D perhaps matching TRBD1 (6 bases). The CDR3 totals 17 residues. V lost 2 bases to trimming and J lost 0 bases, with 13 bases between them. Germline CDR1 and CDR2: SGHVS and FQNEAQ. The DNA for the CDR3 is TGTGCCAGCAGCTTAACAGGGATCGGGGCAACTAATGAAAAACTGTTTTTT. Its protein product is CASSLTGIGATNEKLFF.

The J gene is TRBJ2-5, the V gene TRBV5-1; D might be TRBD1 or TRBD2, each matching 5 bases. Germline V gene sequence: CDR1 SGHRS, CDR2 YFSETQ. The CDR3 loop spans 15 amino acids. The ends were cut back, 4 bases at V and 2 bases at J, with 15 bases in the middle. The CDR3 region has the DNA TGCGCCAGCAGCCCGAGGGGTAGTTCGCAAGAGACCCAGTACTTC. Protein sequence: CASSPRGSSQETQYF.

This clone was detected only a few times. The V gene is TRBV4-2, the J gene TRBJ2-7; D gene ambiguous. The germline V and J ends were trimmed by 5 bases and 9 bases, with 23 bases remaining between them. The germline V gene has CDR1 LGHNA and CDR2 YNFKEQ. There are 15 residues in the CDR3. This CDR3 is CASSSGTSPTTVQYF. The CDR3 nucleotides are TGTGCCAGCAGCTCCGGAACTTCACCTACTACGGTGCAGTACTTC.

This clone was picked up a small number of times. V and J are TRBV9 and TRBJ1-2; a possible D gene is TRBD1 (5 bases). V dropped 0 bases and J dropped 3 bases, with 12 bases sitting between them. The CDR3 loop spans 15 amino acids. Germline V gives CDR1 SGDLS, CDR2 YYNGEE. The CDR3, as DNA: TGTGCCAGCAGCGTAGGCGGGGGTCGTGACTATGGCTACACCTTC. The encoded protein is CASSVGGGRDYGYTF. The complete variable domain, with remaining parts taken from reference TRBV9 and TRBJ1-2, reads DSGVTQTPKHLITATGQRVTLRCSPRSGDLSVYWYQQSLDQGLQFLIQYYNGEERAKGNILERFSAQQFPDLHSELNLSSLELGDSALYFCASSVGGGRDYGYTFGSGTRLTVV.

This clone was counted a few times. The V and J genes are TRBV30 and TRBJ1-2; D remains ambiguous. This CDR3 spans 13 amino acids. Trimming took 1 base from V and 5 from J, leaving 11 bases between them. Per the germline V gene, CDR1 is GTSNPN and CDR2 is SVGIG (reference sequence). In DNA form, the CDR3 reads TGTGCCTGGAGTGAGGTAGGCCTATATGGCTACACCTTC. The encoded protein is CAWSEVGLYGYTF. The complete variable domain, with remaining parts taken from reference TRBV30 and TRBJ1-2, reads SQTIHQWPATLVQPVGSPLSLECTVEGTSNPNLYWYRQAAGRGLQLLFYSVGIGQISSEVPQNLSASRPQDRQFILSSKKLLLSDSGFYLCAWSEVGLYGYTFGSGTRLTVV.

CDR3 sequence: CASSQEWGDYGYTF. The DNA for the CDR3 is TGTGCCAGCAGCCAAGAATGGGGGGACTATGGCTACACCTTC. V gene TRBV14 combines with J gene TRBJ1-2; D might be TRBD1 (5 bases). Germline V lookup: CDR1 SGHDN, CDR2 FVKESK. The CDR3 is 14 amino acids. The V end was cut by 0 bases, the J end by 3 bases, with 8 bases between. The full variable domain, rest sourced from reference TRBV14 and TRBJ1-2, is EAGVTQFPSHSVIEKGQTVTLRCDPISGHDNLYWYRRVMGKEIKFLLHFVKESKQDESGMPNNRFLAERTGGTYSTLKVQPAELEDSGVYFCASSQEWGDYGYTFGSGTRLTVV.

V usage is TRBV6-1 and J usage is TRBJ1-5, with TRBD1 identical over 9 bases. The CDR3 has 14 residues. Germline V gene lookup returns CDR1 MNHNS and CDR2 SASEGT. Trimming took 8 bases from V and 7 from J; bases not matched to a gene: 9. Written as DNA, the CDR3 is TGTGCCAGCTCACAGATCGGACAGGGGCAGCCCCAGCATTTT. Its translation: CASSQIGQGQPQHF.

This chain links TRBV7-2 with TRBJ1-5, with D possibly TRBD1 on 5 matching bases. In germline, CDR1 is SGHTA, CDR2 FQGNSA. The CDR3 has 15 amino acids. V shed 5 bases and J shed 6 bases, with 17 bases lying between them. The CDR3 loop is CASSVSRERGQPQHF. CDR3 sequence (DNA): TGTGCCAGCAGCGTAAGCAGGGAACGGGGTCAGCCCCAGCATTTT.

The chain links TRBV29-1 to TRBJ2-3; TRBD1 might be the D (5 bases). Trimming removed 4 bases at V and 0 bases at J, with 11 bases between. Germline CDR1 and CDR2: SQVTM and ANQGSEA. The CDR3 consists of 14 residues. CDR3 bases: TGCAGCGTTGCACCACAGGCTAGCACAGATACGCAGTATTTT. This codes for CSVAPQASTDTQYF.

This clone was observed a few times. The chain links TRBV19 to TRBJ2-7, with 12 bases fitting TRBD2. There are 12 residues in the CDR3. The trim removed 7 bases at V and 7 bases at J, leaving 2 bases unmatched. CDR1 and CDR2 from the germline V gene are LNHDA and SQIVND (reference sequence). This CDR3 reads CASTGLAGEQYF. The CDR3 nucleotides are TGTGCCAGTACCGGACTAGCGGGAGAGCAGTACTTC.

The rearrangement joins TRBV5-1 to TRBJ2-1; 15 bases align to TRBD2. This CDR3 has 20 amino acids. V trimming: 3 bases; J trimming: 3 bases; junction bases outside the gene matches: 13. CDR1 and CDR2 from the germline V gene are SGHRS and YFSETQ. The CDR3 here is CASSSQGLAGGEGNYNEQFF. The DNA for the CDR3 is TGCGCCAGCAGCTCTCAGGGACTAGCGGGAGGAGAGGGGAACTACAATGAGCAGTTCTTC.

The chain joins TRBV10-3 to TRBJ1-4; 7 bases are shared with TRBD1. The CDR3 contains 16 residues. Germline values: CDR1 ENHRY, CDR2 SYGVKD. V trimming: 6 bases; J trimming: 3 bases; junction bases outside the gene matches: 10. In DNA, the CDR3 is TGTGCCATCAGCCCGAGGCAGGGGACAGCTAATGAAAAACTGTTTTTT. The encoded protein is CAISPRQGTANEKLFF.

The chain uses TRBV10-3 and TRBJ2-2; 13 bases line up with TRBD2. The CDR3 covers 17 residues. After removal of 0 bases from V and 6 bases from J, the junction contained 4 bases not matched to a gene. Germline lookup yields CDR1 ENHRY and CDR2 SYGVKD. DNA of the CDR3: TGTGCCATCAGTGAGTCGACCGGGACTAGCGGGGCCGGGGAGCTGTTTTTT. Translating gives CAISESTGTSGAGELFF.

V usage is TRBV18 and J usage is TRBJ2-2; D ambiguous. V lost 1 base and J 1 base, leaving 10 bases between the germline ends. CDR1 is KGHSH and CDR2 is LQKENI in the germline V gene. The length of the CDR3 is 16 residues. CDR3 loop: CASSPQAEMNTGELFF. CDR3 in DNA: TGTGCCAGCTCACCACAGGCGGAGATGAACACCGGGGAGCTGTTTTTT.

The chain combines TRBV19 with TRBJ1-5; no firm D call. The V and J ends lost 5 bases and 2 bases respectively, with 13 bases between them. The CDR3 totals 15 residues. Germline loops: CDR1 LNHDA, CDR2 SQIVND (reference sequence). In DNA, the CDR3 is TGTGCCAGTAGTGCCAATTATGCCGGCAATCAGCCCCAGCATTTT. This gives the protein CASSANYAGNQPQHF.

CDR3 residues: CASSLQSSYEQYF. In DNA, the CDR3 is TGTGCCAGCAGCTTACAGTCCTCCTACGAGCAGTACTTC. This chain links TRBV7-7 with TRBJ2-7; D unclear. The V and J ends lost 2 bases and 0 bases respectively, with 5 bases between them. The germline CDR1 and CDR2 sequences are SSHAT and FNYEAQ (reference sequence). This CDR3 contains 13 residues.

The chain has TRBV7-2 and TRBJ2-7; 7 bases match TRBD1. The length of the CDR3 is 15 residues. The V gene end was trimmed by 7 bases and the J gene end by 0 bases; junction bases not matched to a gene: 9. Germline values: CDR1 SGHTA, CDR2 FQGNSA. As DNA, the CDR3 is TGTGCCAGCACCCCAGGGGGACAAATCTCCTACGAGCAGTACTTC. Protein: CASTPGGQISYEQYF.

This chain uses TRBV11-2 with TRBJ2-1; 8 nucleotides line up with TRBD2. The CDR3 spans 19 residues. J lost 5 bases, V lost 7 bases, and 22 bases had no gene match. CDR1 and CDR2 (germline): SGHAT, FQNNGV. The CDR3 region is CASTKRGSSGRPNDNEQFF. CDR3 sequence (DNA): TGTGCCAGCACCAAAAGGGGGTCTAGCGGGCGGCCAAATGACAATGAGCAGTTCTTC.

The chain employs TRBV2 and TRBJ1-2; D is undetermined. This CDR3 is 13 amino acids long. The V end lost 5 bases, the J end lost 6 bases, and 13 bases lay between the germline ends. The V gene's germline CDR1 is SNHLY and CDR2 FYNNEI. The CDR3 coding sequence is TGTGCCAGCAGTCGGCCGGGCGGCGATGGCTACACCTTC. This gives the protein CASSRPGGDGYTF.

The CDR3 loop is CASSLPTSRGLAGRKQYF. The CDR3 coding sequence is TGTGCCAGCAGTTTGCCGACCTCCAGGGGACTAGCGGGACGGAAGCAGTATTTT. The gene calls are TRBV7-2 and TRBJ2-3, with 13 bases lining up with TRBD2. V was pared by 6 bases and J by 11 bases, with 20 bases of the junction left unmatched. The CDR3 consists of 18 residues. The V gene's germline CDR1 is SGHTA and CDR2 FQGNSA.